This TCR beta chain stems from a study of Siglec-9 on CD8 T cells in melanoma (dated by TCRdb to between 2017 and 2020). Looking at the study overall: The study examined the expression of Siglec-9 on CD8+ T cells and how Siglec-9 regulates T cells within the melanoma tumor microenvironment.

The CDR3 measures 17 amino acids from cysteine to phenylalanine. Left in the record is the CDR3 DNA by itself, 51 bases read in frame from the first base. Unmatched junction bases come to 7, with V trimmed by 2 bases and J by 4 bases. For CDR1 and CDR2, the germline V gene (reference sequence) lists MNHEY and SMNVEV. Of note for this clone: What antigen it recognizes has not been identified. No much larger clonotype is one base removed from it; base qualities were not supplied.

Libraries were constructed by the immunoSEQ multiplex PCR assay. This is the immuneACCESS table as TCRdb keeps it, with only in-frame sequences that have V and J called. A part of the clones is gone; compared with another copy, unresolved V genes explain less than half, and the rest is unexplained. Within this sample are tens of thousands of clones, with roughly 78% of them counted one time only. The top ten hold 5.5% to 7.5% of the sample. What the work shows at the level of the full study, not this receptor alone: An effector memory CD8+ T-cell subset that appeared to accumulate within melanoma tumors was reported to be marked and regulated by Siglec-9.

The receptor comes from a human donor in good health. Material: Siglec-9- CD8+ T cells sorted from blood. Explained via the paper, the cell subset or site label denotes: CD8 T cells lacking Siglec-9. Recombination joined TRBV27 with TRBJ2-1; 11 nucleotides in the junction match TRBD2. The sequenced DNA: TGTGCCAGCAGTTTACTACGGACTAGCGGGCCATACAATGAGCAGTTCTTC. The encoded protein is CASSLLRTSGPYNEQFF.